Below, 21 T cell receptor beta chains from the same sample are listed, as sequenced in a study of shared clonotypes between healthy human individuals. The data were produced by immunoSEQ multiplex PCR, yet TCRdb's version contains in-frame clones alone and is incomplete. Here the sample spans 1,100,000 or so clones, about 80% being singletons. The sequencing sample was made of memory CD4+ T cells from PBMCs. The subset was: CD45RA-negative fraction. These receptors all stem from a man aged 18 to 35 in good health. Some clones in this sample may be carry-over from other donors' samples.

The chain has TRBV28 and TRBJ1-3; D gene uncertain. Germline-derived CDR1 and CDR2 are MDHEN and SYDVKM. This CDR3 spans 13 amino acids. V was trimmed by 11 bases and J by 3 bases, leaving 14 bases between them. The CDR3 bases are TGTGCCTCAGAGGGAGGCTATGGAAACACCATATATTTT. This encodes CASEGGYGNTIYF.

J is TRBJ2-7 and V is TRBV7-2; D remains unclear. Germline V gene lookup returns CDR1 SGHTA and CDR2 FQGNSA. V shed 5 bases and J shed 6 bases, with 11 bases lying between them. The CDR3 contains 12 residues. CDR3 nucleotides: TGTGCCAGCAGCAACCAGGCCCCCGAGCAGTACTTC. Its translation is CASSNQAPEQYF.

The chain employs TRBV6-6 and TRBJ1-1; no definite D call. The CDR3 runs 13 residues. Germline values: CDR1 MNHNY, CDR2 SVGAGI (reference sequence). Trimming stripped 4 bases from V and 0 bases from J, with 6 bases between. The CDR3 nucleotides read TGTGCCAGCAGTTCCTCTATGAACACTGAAGCTTTCTTT. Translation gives CASSSSMNTEAFF.

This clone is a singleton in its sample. The CDR3: CASSYGEGSETQYF. In nucleotides, the CDR3 is TGTGCCAGCAGCTATGGTGAGGGCTCGGAGACCCAGTACTTC. This sequence joins TRBV11-1 and TRBJ2-5, with D tentatively TRBD2 (5 bases). From germline, CDR1 is SGHAT and CDR2 FQDESV (reference sequence). This CDR3 region has 14 residues. The V and J ends lost 4 bases and 5 bases respectively, with 14 bases between them.

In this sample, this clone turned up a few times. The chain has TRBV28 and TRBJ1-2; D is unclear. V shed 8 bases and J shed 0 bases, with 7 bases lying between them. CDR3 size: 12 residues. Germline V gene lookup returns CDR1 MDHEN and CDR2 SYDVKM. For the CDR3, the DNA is TGTGCCAGCGCTAGGTCTAACTATGGCTACACCTTC. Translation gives CASARSNYGYTF.

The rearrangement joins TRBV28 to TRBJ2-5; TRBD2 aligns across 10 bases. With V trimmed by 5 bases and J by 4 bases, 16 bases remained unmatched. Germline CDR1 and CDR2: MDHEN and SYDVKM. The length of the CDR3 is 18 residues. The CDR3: CASSPGVLAGEARETQYF. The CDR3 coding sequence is TGTGCCAGCAGTCCCGGAGTCCTAGCGGGAGAGGCTCGAGAGACCCAGTACTTC.

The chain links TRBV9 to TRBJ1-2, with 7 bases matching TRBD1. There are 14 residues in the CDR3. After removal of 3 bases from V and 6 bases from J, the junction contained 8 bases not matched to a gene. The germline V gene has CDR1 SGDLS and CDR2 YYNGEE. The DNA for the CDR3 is TGTGCCAGCAGCGCCCGACAGGGAATTGATGGCTACACCTTC. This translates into CASSARQGIDGYTF.

For the CDR3, the DNA is TGTGCCAGCAGTCGAGGGGATTACGAGCAGTACTTC. The encoded protein is CASSRGDYEQYF. The chain carries TRBV6-6 and TRBJ2-7, with D perhaps given as TRBD1 or TRBD2 (5 bases each). The ends were cut back, 5 bases at V and 4 bases at J, with 9 bases in the middle. Germline CDR1 is MNHNY and CDR2 is SVGAGI (reference sequence). The CDR3 totals 12 residues.

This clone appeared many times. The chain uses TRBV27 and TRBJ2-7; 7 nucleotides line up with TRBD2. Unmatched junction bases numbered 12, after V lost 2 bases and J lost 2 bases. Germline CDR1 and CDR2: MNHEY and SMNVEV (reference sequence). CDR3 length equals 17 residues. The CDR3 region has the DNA TGTGCCAGCAGTTTACGACGGGGAGGGAGACCGCCCTACGAGCAGTACTTC. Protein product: CASSLRRGGRPPYEQYF.

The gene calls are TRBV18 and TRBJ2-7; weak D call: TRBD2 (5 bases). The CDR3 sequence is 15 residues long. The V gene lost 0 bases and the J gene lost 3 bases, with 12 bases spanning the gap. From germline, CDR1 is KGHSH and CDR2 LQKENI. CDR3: CASSPPGVQVYEQYF. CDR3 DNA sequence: TGTGCCAGCTCACCACCGGGAGTCCAGGTCTACGAGCAGTACTTC.

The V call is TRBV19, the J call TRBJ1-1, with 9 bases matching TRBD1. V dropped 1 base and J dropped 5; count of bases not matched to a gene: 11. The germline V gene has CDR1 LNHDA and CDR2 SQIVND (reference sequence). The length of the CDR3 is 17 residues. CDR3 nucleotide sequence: TGTGCCAGTAGTATAGGGACAGGGGCCCCTATGGGAACTGAAGCTTTCTTT. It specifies CASSIGTGAPMGTEAFF.

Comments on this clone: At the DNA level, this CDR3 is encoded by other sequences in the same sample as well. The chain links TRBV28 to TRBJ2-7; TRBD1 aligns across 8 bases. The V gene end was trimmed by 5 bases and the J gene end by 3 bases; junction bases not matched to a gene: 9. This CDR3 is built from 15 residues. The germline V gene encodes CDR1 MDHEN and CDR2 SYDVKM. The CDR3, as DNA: TGTGCCAGCAGTCCCCGGACAGGGAACAGCTACGAGCAGTACTTC. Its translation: CASSPRTGNSYEQYF. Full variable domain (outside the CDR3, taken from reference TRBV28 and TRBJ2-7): DVKVTQSSRYLVKRTGEKVFLECVQDMDHENMFWYRQDPGLGLRLIYFSYDVKMKEKGDIPEGYSVSREKKERFSLILESASTNQTSMYLCASSPRTGNSYEQYFGPGTRLTVT.

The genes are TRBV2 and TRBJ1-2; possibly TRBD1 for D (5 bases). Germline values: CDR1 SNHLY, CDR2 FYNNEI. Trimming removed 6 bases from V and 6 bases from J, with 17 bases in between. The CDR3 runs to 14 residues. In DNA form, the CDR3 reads TGTGCCAGCAGCCGTACCACCACGGGGGATGGCTACACCTTC. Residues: CASSRTTTGDGYTF.

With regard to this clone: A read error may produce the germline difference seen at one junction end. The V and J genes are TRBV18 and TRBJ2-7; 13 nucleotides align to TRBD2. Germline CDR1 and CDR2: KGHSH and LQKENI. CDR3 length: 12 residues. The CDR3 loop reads CASSPDGLAGDF. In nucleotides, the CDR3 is TGTGCCAGCTCACCTGATGGACTAGCGGGAGACTTC.

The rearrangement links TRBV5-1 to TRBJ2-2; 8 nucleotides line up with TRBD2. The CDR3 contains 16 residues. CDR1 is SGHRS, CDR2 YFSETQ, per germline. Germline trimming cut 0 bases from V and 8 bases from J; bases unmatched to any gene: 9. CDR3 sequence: CASSLGGTSRLGELFF. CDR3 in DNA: TGCGCCAGCAGCTTGGGAGGGACTAGTCGATTAGGGGAGCTGTTTTTT.

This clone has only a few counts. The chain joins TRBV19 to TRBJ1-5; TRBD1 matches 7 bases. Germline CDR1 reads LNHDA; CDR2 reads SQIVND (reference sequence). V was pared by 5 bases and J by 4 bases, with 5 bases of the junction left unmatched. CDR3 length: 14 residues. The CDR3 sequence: CASSDSGGNQPQHF. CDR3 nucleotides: TGTGCCAGTAGTGACTCAGGGGGAAATCAGCCCCAGCATTTT. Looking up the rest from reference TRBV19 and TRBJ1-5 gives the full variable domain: DGGITQSPKYLFRKEGQNVTLSCEQNLNHDAMYWYRQDPGQGLRLIYYSQIVNDFQKGDIAEGYSVSREKKESFPLTVTSAQKNPTAFYLCASSDSGGNQPQHFGDGTRLSIL.

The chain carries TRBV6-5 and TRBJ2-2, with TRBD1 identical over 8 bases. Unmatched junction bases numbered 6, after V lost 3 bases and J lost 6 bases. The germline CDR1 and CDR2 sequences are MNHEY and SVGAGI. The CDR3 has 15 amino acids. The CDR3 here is CASSYQGAMAGELFF. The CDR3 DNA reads TGTGCCAGCAGTTATCAGGGGGCGATGGCCGGGGAGCTGTTTTTT.

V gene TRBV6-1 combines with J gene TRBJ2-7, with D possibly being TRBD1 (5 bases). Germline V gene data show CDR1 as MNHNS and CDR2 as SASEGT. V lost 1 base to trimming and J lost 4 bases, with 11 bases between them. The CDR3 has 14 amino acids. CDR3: CASSEGGSRYEQYF. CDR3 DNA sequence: TGTGCCAGCAGTGAAGGGGGCAGCCGTTACGAGCAGTACTTC.

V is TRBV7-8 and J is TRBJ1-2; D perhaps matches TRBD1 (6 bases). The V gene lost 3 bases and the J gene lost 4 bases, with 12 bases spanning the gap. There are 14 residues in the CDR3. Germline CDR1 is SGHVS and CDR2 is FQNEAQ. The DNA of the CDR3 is TGTGCCAGCAGCTTGGGGGGGCTACCCTATGGCTACACCTTC. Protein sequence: CASSLGGLPYGYTF.

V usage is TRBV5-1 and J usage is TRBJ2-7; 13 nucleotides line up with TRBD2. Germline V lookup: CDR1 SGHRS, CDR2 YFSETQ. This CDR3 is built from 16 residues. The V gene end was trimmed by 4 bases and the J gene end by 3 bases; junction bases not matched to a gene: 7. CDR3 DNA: TGCGCCAGCAGCCTAAGGACTAGCGGGAGTCTCTACGAGCAGTACTTC. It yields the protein CASSLRTSGSLYEQYF.

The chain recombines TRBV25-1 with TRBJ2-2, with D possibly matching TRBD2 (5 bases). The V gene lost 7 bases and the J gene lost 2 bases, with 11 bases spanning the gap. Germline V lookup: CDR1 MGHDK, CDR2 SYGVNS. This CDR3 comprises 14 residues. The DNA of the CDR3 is TGTGCCAGCAACCCGGGAACTAACACCGGGGAGCTGTTTTTT. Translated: CASNPGTNTGELFF.